The T cell receptor (beta chain) under discussion was sequenced for a study of control samples from healthy donors and cancer patients. TCRdb's table, derived via immunoSEQ multiplex PCR, lists solely in-frame clones and lacks some. In the table there are some 74,000 clones, approximately 86% of which are singletons. The clonotype was recovered from a man in his sixties in good health. Sequencing was carried out using blood.

In nucleotides, the CDR3 is TGTGCCAGTAGTAGCGGAAGGACTTACTACGAGCAGTACTTC. Translation gives CASSSGRTYYEQYF. The J gene is TRBJ2-7, the V gene TRBV19, with D possibly TRBD2 on 5 matching bases. The CDR3 runs 14 residues. Looked up from germline, CDR1 is LNHDA and CDR2 is SQIVND (reference sequence). Trimming removed 4 bases at V and 3 bases at J, with 13 bases between. The full variable domain, in which reference TRBV19 and TRBJ2-7 provide the parts outside the CDR3, is DGGITQSPKYLFRKEGQNVTLSCEQNLNHDAMYWYRQDPGQGLRLIYYSQIVNDFQKGDIAEGYSVSREKKESFPLTVTSAQKNPTAFYLCASSSGRTYYEQYFGPGTRLTVT.